This T cell receptor beta chain came from a study of T-cell reconstitution after alpha-beta-depleted transplantation in children. The CDR3 contains 14 residues. V was pared by 2 bases and J by 0 bases, with 10 bases between. CDR1 SQVTM and CDR2 ANQGSEA come from the germline V gene. This clonotype was counted ten times or more. Unique molecular identifiers were incorporated into the prepared TCRbeta library. TCRdb re-called the PCR reads through MiXCR, storing one row per CDR3 protein. The sample has roughly 250,000 distinct CDR3 sequences; around 7.5% are singletons. The receptor's source is a male patient aged 10 to 17 who had a stem cell transplant for acute lymphoblastic leukemia, so the T cells may come from the graft donor. The sample was PBMCs, mostly from graft donor cells, taken 180 days after TCRalphabeta/CD19-depleted stem cell transplant. The chain has TRBV29-1 and TRBJ1-1, with D hard to call. CDR3 sequence: CSVERRGLNTEAFF. In nucleotides, the CDR3 is TGCAGCGTTGAAAGGCGGGGTTTGAACACTGAAGCTTTCTTT.